This TCR beta chain is drawn from a study of pediatric ulcerative colitis. Study-wide points: Acute severe colitis showed lower rectal diversity from clonal expansions. Two rectal clonotypes were found only in ulcerative colitis patients, all of them.

Regarding this clone: Its antigen is unidentified.

TCRdb's table, derived via immunoSEQ multiplex PCR, lists solely in-frame clones and lacks some. Of over 20,000 clones in the sample, 71% are singletons; the top ten hold around 15%. During colonoscopy, one to two rectal pinch biopsies were collected. The clonotype was recovered from a boy between 10 and 17 years old with severe ulcerative colitis. Sequenced material: gut tissue.

The DNA for the CDR3 is TGTGCCAGCAGCCCCAGTAAGCGGGGAGTCTTGGATACGCAGTATTTT. Amino acids: CASSPSKRGVLDTQYF. This chain uses TRBV7-9 with TRBJ2-3, with TRBD2 matching over 7 bases. This CDR3 is built from 16 residues. The V gene end was trimmed by 5 bases and the J gene end by 6 bases; junction bases not matched to a gene: 14. Germline V lookup: CDR1 SEHNR, CDR2 FQNEAQ (reference sequence).